Shown below are 6 T cell receptor beta chains from a single sample sequenced in a study of Ad26.COV2.S vaccination and SARS-CoV-2 variants (dated by TCRdb to about 2021). The library relied on the immunoSEQ multiplex PCR assay. Sourced from immuneACCESS, this table was stored by TCRdb with only in-frame sequences that have V and J called. A share of the clones is absent; for the studies checked, an unresolved V gene accounts for under half, and the remainder has no known explanation. Counted in this sample were almost 400,000 clones; around 89% of them appeared once. The ten most abundant clones make up approximately 1.9% of the sample. The sample's treatment or condition, from its label and the paper: about 20 received Ad26.COV2.S at low or high dose, single or two shots; 5 received placebo; per-sample allocation not given. For vaccine and placebo recipients, repertoires were sequenced using samples collected on day 63 after the first injection.

Sample: peripheral blood, taken in a trial of Ad26.COV2.S vaccine versus placebo. The receptors derive from a person between 18 and 59 years old who received the Ad26.COV2.S COVID-19 vaccine or a placebo.

The chain combines TRBV4-3 with TRBJ2-7; 7 bases agree with TRBD2. The CDR3 covers 16 residues. V lost 0 bases, J lost 4 bases, and 9 bases stayed unmatched. CDR1 LGHNA and CDR2 YSLEER come from the germline V gene. DNA for the CDR3: TGCGCCAGCAGCCAAGATCATCGGGCGGGAGTTTACGAGCAGTACTTC. Translated: CASSQDHRAGVYEQYF.

This sequence joins TRBV28 and TRBJ1-5, with a weak D call TRBD1 (5 bases). The germline V gene has CDR1 MDHEN and CDR2 SYDVKM. The length of the CDR3 is 14 residues. Trimming removed 3 bases at V and 4 bases at J, with 10 bases between. CDR3 DNA sequence: TGTGCCAGCAGTTTCTTGAGACAGAATCAGCCCCAGCATTTT. Translation: CASSFLRQNQPQHF. Drawing the rest from reference TRBV28 and TRBJ1-5, the complete variable domain is DVKVTQSSRYLVKRTGEKVFLECVQDMDHENMFWYRQDPGLGLRLIYFSYDVKMKEKGDIPEGYSVSREKKERFSLILESASTNQTSMYLCASSFLRQNQPQHFGDGTRLSIL.

The sample holds one count of this clone. The chain recombines TRBV28 with TRBJ2-7; 7 nucleotides line up with TRBD2. CDR3 length equals 16 residues. Germline trimming cut 6 bases from V and 2 bases from J; bases unmatched to any gene: 13. Germline CDR1 reads MDHEN; CDR2 reads SYDVKM. The CDR3 reads CASSPWAVAGAYEQYF. In DNA form, the CDR3 reads TGTGCCAGCAGCCCCTGGGCCGTGGCGGGAGCCTACGAGCAGTACTTC.

This clone was counted a few times. The CDR3 region is CASSRKAGGQGGTEAFF. CDR3 in DNA: TGTGCCAGCAGCCGAAAGGCGGGGGGACAGGGAGGAACTGAAGCTTTCTTT. The chain has TRBV5-5 and TRBJ1-1; 9 bases map to TRBD1. The CDR3 is 17 residues long. V was clipped by 4 bases and J by 5 bases; unmatched bases: 15. Germline CDR1 is SGHKS and CDR2 is YYEKEE (reference sequence).

The genes are TRBV15 and TRBJ2-5; the D call may be TRBD1 or TRBD2 (5 bases each). Trimming cost V 0 bases and J 7 bases, with 9 bases left between them. This CDR3 contains 13 residues. Germline V gene data show CDR1 as LNHNV and CDR2 as YYDKDF (reference sequence). The DNA of the CDR3 is TGTGCCACCAGCAGAGATAAGAGGGGGACCCAGTACTTC. It encodes CATSRDKRGTQYF. Full variable domain (missing parts from reference TRBV15 and TRBJ2-5): DAMVIQNPRYQVTQFGKPVTLSCSQTLNHNVMYWYQQKSSQAPKLLFHYYDKDFNNEADTPDNFQSRRPNTSFCFLDIRSPGLGDTAMYLCATSRDKRGTQYFGPGTRLLVL.

This chain links TRBV28 with TRBJ2-6; a weak D match, TRBD2 (6 bases). V dropped 11 bases and J dropped 1 base, with 33 bases sitting between them. CDR3 size: 21 residues. Germline V gene data show CDR1 as MDHEN and CDR2 as SYDVKM. In DNA, the CDR3 is TGTGCCGTTCTCTCCCCCCGGACACAACCGGGACTGCGGTCTGGGGCCAACGTCCTGACTTTC. Translation gives CAVLSPRTQPGLRSGANVLTF.